The clone carrying this TCR beta chain was observed many times. CDR1 SNHLY and CDR2 FYNNEI come from the germline V gene. The CDR3 runs to 16 residues. V dropped 8 bases and J dropped 7; count of bases not matched to a gene: 10. The data were taken from a study of metastatic and nonmetastatic thyroid tumors. Not a single patient had been given any form of treatment at any point before undergoing thyroid surgery. Original data processing: For papillary thyroid cancer, a distant-metastasis classifier was constructed from CDR3 differences observed across clinicopathological groups. TCRdb used MiXCR to call clones anew from the PCR reads. TCRdb, not the authors, supplied the V and J calls. Among 25,000 to 35,000 clones, roughly 15% were seen once, and the ten largest hold around 4.2%.

The clonotype originates from a female donor with papillary thyroid cancer or a benign thyroid nodule (not recorded which). Some clones in this sample may be carry-over from other donors' samples. The chain combines TRBV2 with TRBJ2-1; TRBD2 matches at 14 bases. The sample taken for sequencing was blood. The chain's CDR3 is CASETSGRARGNEQFF. The CDR3 bases are TGTGCCAGCGAGACTAGCGGGAGGGCCAGGGGGAATGAGCAGTTCTTC. Full variable domain (rest looked up from reference TRBV2 and TRBJ2-1): EPEVTQTPSHQVTQMGQEVILRCVPISNHLYFYWYRQILGQKVEFLVSFYNNEISEKSEIFDDQFSVERPDGSNFTLKIRSTKLEDSAMYFCASETSGRARGNEQFFGPGTRLTVL.